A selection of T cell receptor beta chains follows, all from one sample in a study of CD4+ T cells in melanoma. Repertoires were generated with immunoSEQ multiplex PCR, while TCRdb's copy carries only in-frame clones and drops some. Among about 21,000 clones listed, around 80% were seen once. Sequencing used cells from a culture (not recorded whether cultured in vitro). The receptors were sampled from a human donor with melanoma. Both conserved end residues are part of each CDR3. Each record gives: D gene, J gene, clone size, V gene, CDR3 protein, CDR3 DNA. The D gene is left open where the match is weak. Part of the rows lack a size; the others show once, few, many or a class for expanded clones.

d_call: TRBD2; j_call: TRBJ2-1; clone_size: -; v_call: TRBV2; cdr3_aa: CASRSGLAGGYEQFF; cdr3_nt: TGTGCCAGCAGGTCCGGACTAGCGGGGGGGTATGAGCAGTTCTTC
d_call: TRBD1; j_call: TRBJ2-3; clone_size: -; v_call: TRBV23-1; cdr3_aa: CASSQGGTGSEDTQYF; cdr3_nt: TGCGCCAGCAGTCAAGGGGGGACAGGGTCAGAAGATACGCAGTATTTT
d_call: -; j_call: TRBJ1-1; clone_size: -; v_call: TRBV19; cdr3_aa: CASRMNRDQGEAFF; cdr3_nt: TGTGCCAGTAGAATGAACAGGGATCAGGGTGAAGCTTTCTTT
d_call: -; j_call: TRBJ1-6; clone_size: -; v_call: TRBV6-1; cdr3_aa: CASSLGQSFGAPLHF; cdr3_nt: TGTGCCAGCAGTCTTGGCCAATCTTTCGGGGCACCCCTCCACTTT
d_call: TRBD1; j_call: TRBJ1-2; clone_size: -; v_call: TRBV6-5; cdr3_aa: CASSYGDRLNYGYTF; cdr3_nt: TGTGCCAGCAGTTATGGGGACAGGCTAAACTATGGCTACACCTTC
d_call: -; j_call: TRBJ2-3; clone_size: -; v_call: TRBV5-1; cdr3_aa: CASSLEGDPLGTQYF; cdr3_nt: TGCGCCAGCAGCTTGGAAGGGGACCCGCTTGGTACGCAGTATTTT
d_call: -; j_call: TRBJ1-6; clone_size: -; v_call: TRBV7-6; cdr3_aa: CASSFNKDSPLHF; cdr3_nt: TGTGCCAGCAGCTTCAATAAGGATTCACCCCTCCACTTT
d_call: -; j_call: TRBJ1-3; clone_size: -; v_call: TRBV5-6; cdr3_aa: CASSFRSQGNTIYF; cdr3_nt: TGTGCCAGCAGCTTCAGGTCCCAGGGAAACACCATATATTTT
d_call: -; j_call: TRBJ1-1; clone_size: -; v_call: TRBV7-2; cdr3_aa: CASSPGTANTEAFF; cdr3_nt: TGTGCCAGCAGCCCTGGGACGGCGAACACTGAAGCTTTCTTT
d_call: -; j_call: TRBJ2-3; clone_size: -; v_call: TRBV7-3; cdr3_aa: CASSSPGDTQYF; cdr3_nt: TGTGCCAGCAGCTCTCCCGGTGATACGCAGTATTTT
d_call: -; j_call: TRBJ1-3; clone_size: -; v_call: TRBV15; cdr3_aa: CATSRELNRNTIYF; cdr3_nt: TGTGCCACCTCAAGGGAACTAAACCGAAACACCATATATTTT
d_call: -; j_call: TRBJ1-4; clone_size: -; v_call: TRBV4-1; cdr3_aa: CASSLADRNNEKLFF; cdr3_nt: TGCGCCAGCAGCCTGGCCGACAGGAATAATGAAAAACTGTTTTTT
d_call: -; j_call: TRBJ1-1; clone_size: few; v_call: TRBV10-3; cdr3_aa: CAISESQDLNTEAFF; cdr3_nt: TGTGCCATCAGTGAGTCGCAGGATCTGAACACTGAAGCTTTCTTT
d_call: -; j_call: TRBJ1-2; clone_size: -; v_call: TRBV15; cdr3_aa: CATSRPGQKNTF; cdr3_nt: TGTGCCACCAGCAGGCCAGGACAGAAGAACACCTTC
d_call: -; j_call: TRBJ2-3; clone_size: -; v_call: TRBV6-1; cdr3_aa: CASSGKAVSTDTQYF; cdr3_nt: TGTGCCAGCAGTGGCAAGGCCGTAAGCACAGATACGCAGTATTTT
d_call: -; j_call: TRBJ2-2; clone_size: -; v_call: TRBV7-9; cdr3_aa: CASSWEGTGELFF; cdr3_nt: TGTGCCAGCAGCTGGGAAGGCACCGGGGAGCTGTTTTTT
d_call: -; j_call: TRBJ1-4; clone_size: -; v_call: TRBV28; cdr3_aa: CASSSPSLGEREKLFF; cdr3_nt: TGTGCCAGCAGTTCCCCATCTCTAGGGGAAAGAGAAAAACTGTTTTTT
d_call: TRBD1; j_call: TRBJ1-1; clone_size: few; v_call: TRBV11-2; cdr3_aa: CASSSDRGAAFF; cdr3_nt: TGTGCCAGCAGCTCAGACAGGGGAGCGGCTTTCTTT
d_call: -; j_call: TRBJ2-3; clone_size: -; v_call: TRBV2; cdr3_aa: CASSISTDTQYF; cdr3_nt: TGTGCCAGCAGCATCAGCACAGATACGCAGTATTTT
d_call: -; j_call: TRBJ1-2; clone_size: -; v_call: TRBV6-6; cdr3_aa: CASSYGAGGFYGYTF; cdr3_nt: TGTGCCAGCAGTTACGGCGCAGGCGGATTCTATGGCTACACCTTC
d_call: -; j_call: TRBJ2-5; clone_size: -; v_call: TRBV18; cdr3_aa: CASELGQQETQYF; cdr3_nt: TGTGCCAGCGAGCTGGGTCAACAAGAGACCCAGTACTTC
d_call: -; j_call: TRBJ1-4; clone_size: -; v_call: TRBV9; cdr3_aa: CASSVAWGLGEKLFF; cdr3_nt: TGTGCCAGCAGCGTAGCTTGGGGGCTGGGGGAAAAACTGTTTTTT
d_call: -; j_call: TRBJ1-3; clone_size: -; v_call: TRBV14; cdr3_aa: CASSQVRQSGNTIYF; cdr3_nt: TGTGCCAGCAGCCAAGTTCGGCAGTCTGGAAACACCATATATTTT
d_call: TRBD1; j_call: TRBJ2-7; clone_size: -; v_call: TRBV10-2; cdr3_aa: CASSYDRGKFEQYF; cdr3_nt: TGCGCCAGCAGTTACGACAGGGGGAAATTCGAGCAGTACTTC
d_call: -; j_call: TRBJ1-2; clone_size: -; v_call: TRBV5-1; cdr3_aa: CASSTLNYGYTF; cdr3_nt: TGCGCCAGCAGCACCCTTAACTATGGCTACACCTTC
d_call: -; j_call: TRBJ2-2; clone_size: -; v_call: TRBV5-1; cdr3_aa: CASSPGRGGARGELFF; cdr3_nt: TGCGCCAGCAGCCCAGGACGCGGGGGCGCTAGAGGGGAGCTGTTTTTT
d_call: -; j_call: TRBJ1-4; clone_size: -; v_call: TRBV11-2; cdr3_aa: CASSLVAGKLFF; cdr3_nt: TGTGCCAGCAGCTTAGTTGCAGGAAAACTGTTTTTT
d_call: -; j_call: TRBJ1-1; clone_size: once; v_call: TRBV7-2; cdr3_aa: CASSLRRVYRIPEAFF; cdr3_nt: TGTGCCAGCAGCTTACGCAGGGTATACAGAATACCTGAAGCTTTCTTT
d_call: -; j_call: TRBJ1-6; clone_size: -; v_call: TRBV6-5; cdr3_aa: CASSEESNSPLHF; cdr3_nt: TGTGCCAGCAGTGAAGAGTCGAATTCACCCCTCCACTTT
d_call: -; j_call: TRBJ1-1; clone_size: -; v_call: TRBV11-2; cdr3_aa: CASSLGGVNPNTEAFF; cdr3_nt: TGTGCCAGCAGCTTAGGAGGGGTCAATCCGAACACTGAAGCTTTCTTT
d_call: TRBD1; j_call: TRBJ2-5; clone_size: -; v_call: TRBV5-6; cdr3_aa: CASQETGWEETQYF; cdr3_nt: TGTGCCAGCCAAGAGACAGGGTGGGAGGAGACCCAGTACTTC
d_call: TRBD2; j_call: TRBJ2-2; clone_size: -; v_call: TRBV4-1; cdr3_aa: CASSPPSGANTGELFF; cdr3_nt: TGCGCCAGCAGCCCACCTAGCGGGGCGAACACCGGGGAGCTGTTTTTT
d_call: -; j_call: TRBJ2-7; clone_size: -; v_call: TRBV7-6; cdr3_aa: CASSLRGVSDEQYF; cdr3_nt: TGTGCCAGCAGCTTACGGGGAGTTTCAGACGAGCAGTACTTC
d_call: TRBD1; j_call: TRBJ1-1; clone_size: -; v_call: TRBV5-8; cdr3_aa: CASSYGDRDNTEAFF; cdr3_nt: TGTGCCAGCAGCTATGGGGACAGGGACAACACTGAAGCTTTCTTT
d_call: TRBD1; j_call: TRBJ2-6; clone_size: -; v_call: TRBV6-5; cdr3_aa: CASRAGGSGANVLTF; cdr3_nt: TGTGCCAGCAGGGCAGGGGGCTCAGGGGCCAACGTCCTGACTTTC
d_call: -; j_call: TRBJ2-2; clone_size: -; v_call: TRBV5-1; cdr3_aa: CASSLAGAGATGELFF; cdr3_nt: TGCGCCAGCAGCTTGGCGGGGGCGGGGGCGACCGGGGAGCTGTTTTTT
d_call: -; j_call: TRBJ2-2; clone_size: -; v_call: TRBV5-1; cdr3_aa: CASSSQGSGELFF; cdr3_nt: TGCGCCAGCAGCTCACAGGGTTCCGGGGAGCTGTTTTTT
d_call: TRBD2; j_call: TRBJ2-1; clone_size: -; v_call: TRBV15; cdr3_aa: CATSRARSGGAANEQFF; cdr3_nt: TGTGCCACCAGCAGGGCTCGAAGCGGGGGGGCCGCGAATGAGCAGTTCTTC
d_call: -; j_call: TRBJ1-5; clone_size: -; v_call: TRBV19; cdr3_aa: CASTTRHDTGRQPQHF; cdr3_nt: TGTGCCAGTACCACTAGACACGACACAGGGCGCCAGCCCCAGCATTTT
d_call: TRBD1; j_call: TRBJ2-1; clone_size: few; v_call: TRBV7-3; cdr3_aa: CASSPQQGLGYNEQFF; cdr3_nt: TGTGCCAGCAGCCCCCAACAGGGGCTGGGCTACAATGAGCAGTTCTTC
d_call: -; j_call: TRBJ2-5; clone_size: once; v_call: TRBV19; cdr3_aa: CASSPLLSGETQYF; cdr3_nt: TGTGCCAGTAGCCCCCTTTTGTCCGGAGAGACCCAGTACTTC
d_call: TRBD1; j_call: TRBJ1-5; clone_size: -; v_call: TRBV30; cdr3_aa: CAWSDRGRQPQHF; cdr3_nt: TGTGCCTGGAGTGACAGGGGGCGCCAGCCCCAGCATTTT
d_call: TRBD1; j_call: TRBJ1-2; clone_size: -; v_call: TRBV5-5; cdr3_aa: CASSPGTEGYGYTF; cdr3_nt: TGTGCCAGCAGCCCCGGGACAGAAGGTTATGGCTACACCTTC
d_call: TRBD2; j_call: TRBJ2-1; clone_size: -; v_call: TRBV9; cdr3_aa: CASSVAGGNYNEQFF; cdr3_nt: TGTGCCAGCAGTGTTGCGGGGGGAAACTACAATGAGCAGTTCTTC
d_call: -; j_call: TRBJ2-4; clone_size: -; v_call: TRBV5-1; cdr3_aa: CASSLEGPLAKNIQYF; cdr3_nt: TGCGCCAGCAGCTTGGAAGGACCTCTAGCCAAAAACATTCAGTACTTC
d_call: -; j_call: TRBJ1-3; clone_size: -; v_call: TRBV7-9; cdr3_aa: CASQAYGANSGNTIYF; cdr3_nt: TGTGCCAGCCAAGCTTATGGGGCAAACTCTGGAAACACCATATATTTT
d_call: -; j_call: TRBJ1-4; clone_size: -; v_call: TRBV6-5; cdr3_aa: CASKRTVAEKLFF; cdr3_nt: TGTGCCAGCAAAAGAACGGTCGCTGAAAAACTGTTTTTT
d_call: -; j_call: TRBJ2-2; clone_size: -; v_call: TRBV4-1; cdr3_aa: CASSQEAQLVTGELFF; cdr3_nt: TGCGCCAGCAGCCAAGAGGCCCAACTAGTAACCGGGGAGCTGTTTTTT
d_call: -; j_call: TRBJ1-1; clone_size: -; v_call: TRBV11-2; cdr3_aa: CASSLDRGTEAFF; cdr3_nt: TGTGCCAGCAGCTTAGACAGGGGCACTGAAGCTTTCTTT
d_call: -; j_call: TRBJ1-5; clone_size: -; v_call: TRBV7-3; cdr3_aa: CASRSAGINNQPQHF; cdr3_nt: TGTGCCAGCAGGTCCGCCGGGATCAACAATCAGCCCCAGCATTTT
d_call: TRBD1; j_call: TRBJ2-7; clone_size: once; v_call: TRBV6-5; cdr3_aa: CASSFGGQGNEQYF; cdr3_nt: TGTGCCAGCAGTTTCGGAGGACAGGGAAACGAGCAGTACTTC
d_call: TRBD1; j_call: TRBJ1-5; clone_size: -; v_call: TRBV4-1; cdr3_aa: CASSQVGKQGKGNQPQHF; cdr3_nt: TGCGCCAGCAGCCAAGTTGGTAAACAGGGGAAGGGCAATCAGCCCCAGCATTTT
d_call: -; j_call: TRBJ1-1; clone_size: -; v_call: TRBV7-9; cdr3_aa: CASSISGLRNTEAFF; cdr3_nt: TGTGCCAGCAGCATCTCAGGGTTAAGGAACACTGAAGCTTTCTTT
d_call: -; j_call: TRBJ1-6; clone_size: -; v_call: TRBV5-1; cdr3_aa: CASSLAYGGSYNSPLHF; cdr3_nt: TGCGCCAGCAGCTTGGCGTATGGGGGCTCCTATAATTCACCCCTCCACTTT
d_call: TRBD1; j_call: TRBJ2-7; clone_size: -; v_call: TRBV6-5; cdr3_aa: CASLQQGAEYF; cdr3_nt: TGTGCCAGCTTACAGCAGGGGGCGGAATACTTC
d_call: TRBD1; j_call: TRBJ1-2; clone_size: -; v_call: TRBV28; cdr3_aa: CASSPLGTAFYGYTF; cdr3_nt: TGTGCCAGCAGTCCCCTCGGGACAGCTTTCTATGGCTACACCTTC